Listed below are T cell receptor beta chains from one sample, sequenced in a study of T cell responses to AZD1222 COVID-19 vaccine. Assay used: immunoSEQ multiplex PCR; TCRdb lists only in-frame clones, some missing. The data contain 150,000 to 200,000 clones, 75% to 90% of them singletons. Here the sequenced sample was peripheral blood, taken on day 0 of AZD1222 vaccination. The receptors were sampled from an adult in good health. Each CDR3 is given with its conserved first and last residue. Size is stated for part of the rows, as once, few or many counts, or as a class when the clone is expanded.

abundance: .
v_gene: TRBV2
j_gene: TRBJ1-5
CDR3aa: CASSEVGRSNQPQHF

abundance: .
v_gene: TRBV6-5
j_gene: TRBJ2-1
CDR3aa: CASSYFSGQIYNEQFF

abundance: once
v_gene: TRBV10-1
j_gene: TRBJ1-5
CDR3aa: CASRDRSDQPQHF

abundance: .
v_gene: TRBV7-9
j_gene: TRBJ2-1
CDR3aa: CASSPRGAYEQFF

abundance: .
v_gene: TRBV6-1
j_gene: TRBJ2-7
CDR3aa: CASSEGGTGLYEQYF

abundance: .
v_gene: TRBV5-1
j_gene: TRBJ2-2
CDR3aa: CASGRLADTGELFF

abundance: .
v_gene: TRBV6-1
j_gene: TRBJ1-2
CDR3aa: CASSATGLQTANGYTF

abundance: .
v_gene: TRBV7-8
j_gene: TRBJ2-2
CDR3aa: CASSPRVSGELFF

abundance: .
v_gene: TRBV12-3/TRBV12-4
j_gene: TRBJ2-1
CDR3aa: CASSGINEQFF

abundance: once
v_gene: TRBV18
j_gene: TRBJ1-1
CDR3aa: CASSPDREAFF

abundance: .
v_gene: TRBV7-9
j_gene: TRBJ1-2
CDR3aa: CASSRIDSLFTNYGYTF

abundance: .
v_gene: TRBV29-1
j_gene: TRBJ1-3
CDR3aa: CSVARGWGASGNTIYF

abundance: .
v_gene: TRBV18
j_gene: TRBJ1-2
CDR3aa: CASSPPGQMATTF

abundance: .
v_gene: TRBV7-9
j_gene: TRBJ1-2
CDR3aa: CASSLVQTRYGYTF

abundance: .
v_gene: TRBV27
j_gene: TRBJ1-1
CDR3aa: CASSLAGVRTEAFF

abundance: .
v_gene: TRBV7-9
j_gene: TRBJ2-7
CDR3aa: CASSLEGLAGWGGSYEQYF

abundance: .
v_gene: TRBV27
j_gene: TRBJ2-1
CDR3aa: CASSLMSFDEQFF

abundance: few
v_gene: TRBV4-3
j_gene: TRBJ2-7
CDR3aa: CASSQVSGPYEQYF

abundance: .
v_gene: TRBV2
j_gene: TRBJ1-1
CDR3aa: CASSADPQTYMNTEAFF

abundance: .
v_gene: TRBV5-1
j_gene: TRBJ2-3
CDR3aa: CASSLQGNPDTQYF

abundance: .
v_gene: TRBV9
j_gene: TRBJ1-1
CDR3aa: CASSLESYAPNTEAFF

abundance: .
v_gene: TRBV10-3
j_gene: TRBJ1-2
CDR3aa: CAISESTLTGSHGYTF

abundance: .
v_gene: TRBV4-2
j_gene: TRBJ2-3
CDR3aa: CASSQRGPPTDTQYF

abundance: .
v_gene: TRBV24-1
j_gene: TRBJ2-3
CDR3aa: CATASGATDTQYF

abundance: .
v_gene: TRBV5-1
j_gene: TRBJ2-7
CDR3aa: CASSLNYRGYEQYF

abundance: .
v_gene: TRBV6-1
j_gene: TRBJ2-3
CDR3aa: CASSDGSTDTQYF

abundance: few
v_gene: TRBV15
j_gene: TRBJ2-7
CDR3aa: CATSRPSGTGGYEQYF

abundance: .
v_gene: TRBV14
j_gene: TRBJ2-1
CDR3aa: CASSQVRGLFNEQFF

abundance: .
v_gene: TRBV3-1/TRBV3-2
j_gene: TRBJ2-1
CDR3aa: CASSPPTPDEQFF

abundance: .
v_gene: TRBV25-1
j_gene: TRBJ2-7
CDR3aa: CASSDWQDEQYF

abundance: .
v_gene: TRBV6-5
j_gene: TRBJ2-1
CDR3aa: CASSYYPGGNEQFF

abundance: .
v_gene: TRBV3-1/TRBV3-2
j_gene: TRBJ2-3
CDR3aa: CASSQYKLTASTDTQYF

abundance: .
v_gene: TRBV5-8
j_gene: TRBJ2-7
CDR3aa: CASSLAKRGGQYF

abundance: .
v_gene: TRBV5-1
j_gene: TRBJ2-7
CDR3aa: CASSLGIRDRGAITEQYF

abundance: .
v_gene: TRBV6-5
j_gene: TRBJ1-5
CDR3aa: CASSRNQPQHF

abundance: once
v_gene: TRBV3-1/TRBV3-2
j_gene: TRBJ1-5
CDR3aa: CASIPGHPLSGGQPQHF

abundance: .
v_gene: TRBV6-2/TRBV6-3
j_gene: TRBJ2-5
CDR3aa: CASSSGTGVFETQYF

abundance: .
v_gene: TRBV19
j_gene: TRBJ2-2
CDR3aa: CASRNSVTQNTGELFF

abundance: .
v_gene: TRBV28
j_gene: TRBJ1-6
CDR3aa: CASSLLTGGMASPLHF

abundance: many
v_gene: TRBV19
j_gene: TRBJ2-2
CDR3aa: CASSMGRGGELFF

abundance: .
v_gene: TRBV18
j_gene: TRBJ1-4
CDR3aa: CASSPTTRWTNEKLFF

abundance: .
v_gene: TRBV11-2
j_gene: TRBJ1-6
CDR3aa: CASSSKGTGSVYNSPLHF

abundance: .
v_gene: TRBV11-3
j_gene: TRBJ2-3
CDR3aa: CASSMGTSGSSDTQYF

abundance: once
v_gene: TRBV9
j_gene: TRBJ2-2
CDR3aa: CASSVVGTGELFF

abundance: .
v_gene: TRBV5-6
j_gene: TRBJ2-5
CDR3aa: CASSFSTNLPQETQYF

abundance: many
v_gene: TRBV10-1
j_gene: TRBJ2-2
CDR3aa: CASSESYRATMTSGGRDTGELFF

abundance: .
v_gene: TRBV4-1
j_gene: TRBJ2-2
CDR3aa: CASSQDLRFHRGSSGELFF

abundance: .
v_gene: TRBV30
j_gene: TRBJ1-2
CDR3aa: CAWRFGTGRDHYGYTF

abundance: .
v_gene: TRBV12-3/TRBV12-4
j_gene: TRBJ1-6
CDR3aa: CAIRRAYNSPLHF

abundance: .
v_gene: TRBV28
j_gene: TRBJ1-1
CDR3aa: CASSTGTVNTEAFF

abundance: .
v_gene: TRBV28
j_gene: TRBJ1-5
CDR3aa: CASCAGKDRGNQPQHF

abundance: .
v_gene: TRBV5-1
j_gene: TRBJ1-6
CDR3aa: CASSLNRDSSNSPLHF

abundance: .
v_gene: TRBV5-1
j_gene: TRBJ2-3
CDR3aa: CASSLIGQLTDTQYF